This paragraph reports one TCR beta chain. J was trimmed by 1 base and V by 4 bases; bases with no gene match: 1. Germline V CDR1 and CDR2: WNHNN, SYGVQD (reference sequence). The CDR3 extends over 14 amino acids. The method was immunoSEQ multiplex PCR; TCRdb's version includes in-frame clones alone and lacks a portion of them. The sample holds approximately 81,000 clones; roughly 95% are singletons and the top ten take 0.3% to 0.45%. These data belong to a study of technical replicates of blood from several donors. This TCR was recovered from a human donor in good health. The sample taken for sequencing was T cells isolated from PBMCs. V and J are TRBV10-1 and TRBJ2-1, with 7 positions matching TRBD1. For the CDR3, the DNA is TGCGCCAGCAGTGTGGACAGGTCCTACAATGAGCAGTTCTTC. This encodes CASSVDRSYNEQFF.